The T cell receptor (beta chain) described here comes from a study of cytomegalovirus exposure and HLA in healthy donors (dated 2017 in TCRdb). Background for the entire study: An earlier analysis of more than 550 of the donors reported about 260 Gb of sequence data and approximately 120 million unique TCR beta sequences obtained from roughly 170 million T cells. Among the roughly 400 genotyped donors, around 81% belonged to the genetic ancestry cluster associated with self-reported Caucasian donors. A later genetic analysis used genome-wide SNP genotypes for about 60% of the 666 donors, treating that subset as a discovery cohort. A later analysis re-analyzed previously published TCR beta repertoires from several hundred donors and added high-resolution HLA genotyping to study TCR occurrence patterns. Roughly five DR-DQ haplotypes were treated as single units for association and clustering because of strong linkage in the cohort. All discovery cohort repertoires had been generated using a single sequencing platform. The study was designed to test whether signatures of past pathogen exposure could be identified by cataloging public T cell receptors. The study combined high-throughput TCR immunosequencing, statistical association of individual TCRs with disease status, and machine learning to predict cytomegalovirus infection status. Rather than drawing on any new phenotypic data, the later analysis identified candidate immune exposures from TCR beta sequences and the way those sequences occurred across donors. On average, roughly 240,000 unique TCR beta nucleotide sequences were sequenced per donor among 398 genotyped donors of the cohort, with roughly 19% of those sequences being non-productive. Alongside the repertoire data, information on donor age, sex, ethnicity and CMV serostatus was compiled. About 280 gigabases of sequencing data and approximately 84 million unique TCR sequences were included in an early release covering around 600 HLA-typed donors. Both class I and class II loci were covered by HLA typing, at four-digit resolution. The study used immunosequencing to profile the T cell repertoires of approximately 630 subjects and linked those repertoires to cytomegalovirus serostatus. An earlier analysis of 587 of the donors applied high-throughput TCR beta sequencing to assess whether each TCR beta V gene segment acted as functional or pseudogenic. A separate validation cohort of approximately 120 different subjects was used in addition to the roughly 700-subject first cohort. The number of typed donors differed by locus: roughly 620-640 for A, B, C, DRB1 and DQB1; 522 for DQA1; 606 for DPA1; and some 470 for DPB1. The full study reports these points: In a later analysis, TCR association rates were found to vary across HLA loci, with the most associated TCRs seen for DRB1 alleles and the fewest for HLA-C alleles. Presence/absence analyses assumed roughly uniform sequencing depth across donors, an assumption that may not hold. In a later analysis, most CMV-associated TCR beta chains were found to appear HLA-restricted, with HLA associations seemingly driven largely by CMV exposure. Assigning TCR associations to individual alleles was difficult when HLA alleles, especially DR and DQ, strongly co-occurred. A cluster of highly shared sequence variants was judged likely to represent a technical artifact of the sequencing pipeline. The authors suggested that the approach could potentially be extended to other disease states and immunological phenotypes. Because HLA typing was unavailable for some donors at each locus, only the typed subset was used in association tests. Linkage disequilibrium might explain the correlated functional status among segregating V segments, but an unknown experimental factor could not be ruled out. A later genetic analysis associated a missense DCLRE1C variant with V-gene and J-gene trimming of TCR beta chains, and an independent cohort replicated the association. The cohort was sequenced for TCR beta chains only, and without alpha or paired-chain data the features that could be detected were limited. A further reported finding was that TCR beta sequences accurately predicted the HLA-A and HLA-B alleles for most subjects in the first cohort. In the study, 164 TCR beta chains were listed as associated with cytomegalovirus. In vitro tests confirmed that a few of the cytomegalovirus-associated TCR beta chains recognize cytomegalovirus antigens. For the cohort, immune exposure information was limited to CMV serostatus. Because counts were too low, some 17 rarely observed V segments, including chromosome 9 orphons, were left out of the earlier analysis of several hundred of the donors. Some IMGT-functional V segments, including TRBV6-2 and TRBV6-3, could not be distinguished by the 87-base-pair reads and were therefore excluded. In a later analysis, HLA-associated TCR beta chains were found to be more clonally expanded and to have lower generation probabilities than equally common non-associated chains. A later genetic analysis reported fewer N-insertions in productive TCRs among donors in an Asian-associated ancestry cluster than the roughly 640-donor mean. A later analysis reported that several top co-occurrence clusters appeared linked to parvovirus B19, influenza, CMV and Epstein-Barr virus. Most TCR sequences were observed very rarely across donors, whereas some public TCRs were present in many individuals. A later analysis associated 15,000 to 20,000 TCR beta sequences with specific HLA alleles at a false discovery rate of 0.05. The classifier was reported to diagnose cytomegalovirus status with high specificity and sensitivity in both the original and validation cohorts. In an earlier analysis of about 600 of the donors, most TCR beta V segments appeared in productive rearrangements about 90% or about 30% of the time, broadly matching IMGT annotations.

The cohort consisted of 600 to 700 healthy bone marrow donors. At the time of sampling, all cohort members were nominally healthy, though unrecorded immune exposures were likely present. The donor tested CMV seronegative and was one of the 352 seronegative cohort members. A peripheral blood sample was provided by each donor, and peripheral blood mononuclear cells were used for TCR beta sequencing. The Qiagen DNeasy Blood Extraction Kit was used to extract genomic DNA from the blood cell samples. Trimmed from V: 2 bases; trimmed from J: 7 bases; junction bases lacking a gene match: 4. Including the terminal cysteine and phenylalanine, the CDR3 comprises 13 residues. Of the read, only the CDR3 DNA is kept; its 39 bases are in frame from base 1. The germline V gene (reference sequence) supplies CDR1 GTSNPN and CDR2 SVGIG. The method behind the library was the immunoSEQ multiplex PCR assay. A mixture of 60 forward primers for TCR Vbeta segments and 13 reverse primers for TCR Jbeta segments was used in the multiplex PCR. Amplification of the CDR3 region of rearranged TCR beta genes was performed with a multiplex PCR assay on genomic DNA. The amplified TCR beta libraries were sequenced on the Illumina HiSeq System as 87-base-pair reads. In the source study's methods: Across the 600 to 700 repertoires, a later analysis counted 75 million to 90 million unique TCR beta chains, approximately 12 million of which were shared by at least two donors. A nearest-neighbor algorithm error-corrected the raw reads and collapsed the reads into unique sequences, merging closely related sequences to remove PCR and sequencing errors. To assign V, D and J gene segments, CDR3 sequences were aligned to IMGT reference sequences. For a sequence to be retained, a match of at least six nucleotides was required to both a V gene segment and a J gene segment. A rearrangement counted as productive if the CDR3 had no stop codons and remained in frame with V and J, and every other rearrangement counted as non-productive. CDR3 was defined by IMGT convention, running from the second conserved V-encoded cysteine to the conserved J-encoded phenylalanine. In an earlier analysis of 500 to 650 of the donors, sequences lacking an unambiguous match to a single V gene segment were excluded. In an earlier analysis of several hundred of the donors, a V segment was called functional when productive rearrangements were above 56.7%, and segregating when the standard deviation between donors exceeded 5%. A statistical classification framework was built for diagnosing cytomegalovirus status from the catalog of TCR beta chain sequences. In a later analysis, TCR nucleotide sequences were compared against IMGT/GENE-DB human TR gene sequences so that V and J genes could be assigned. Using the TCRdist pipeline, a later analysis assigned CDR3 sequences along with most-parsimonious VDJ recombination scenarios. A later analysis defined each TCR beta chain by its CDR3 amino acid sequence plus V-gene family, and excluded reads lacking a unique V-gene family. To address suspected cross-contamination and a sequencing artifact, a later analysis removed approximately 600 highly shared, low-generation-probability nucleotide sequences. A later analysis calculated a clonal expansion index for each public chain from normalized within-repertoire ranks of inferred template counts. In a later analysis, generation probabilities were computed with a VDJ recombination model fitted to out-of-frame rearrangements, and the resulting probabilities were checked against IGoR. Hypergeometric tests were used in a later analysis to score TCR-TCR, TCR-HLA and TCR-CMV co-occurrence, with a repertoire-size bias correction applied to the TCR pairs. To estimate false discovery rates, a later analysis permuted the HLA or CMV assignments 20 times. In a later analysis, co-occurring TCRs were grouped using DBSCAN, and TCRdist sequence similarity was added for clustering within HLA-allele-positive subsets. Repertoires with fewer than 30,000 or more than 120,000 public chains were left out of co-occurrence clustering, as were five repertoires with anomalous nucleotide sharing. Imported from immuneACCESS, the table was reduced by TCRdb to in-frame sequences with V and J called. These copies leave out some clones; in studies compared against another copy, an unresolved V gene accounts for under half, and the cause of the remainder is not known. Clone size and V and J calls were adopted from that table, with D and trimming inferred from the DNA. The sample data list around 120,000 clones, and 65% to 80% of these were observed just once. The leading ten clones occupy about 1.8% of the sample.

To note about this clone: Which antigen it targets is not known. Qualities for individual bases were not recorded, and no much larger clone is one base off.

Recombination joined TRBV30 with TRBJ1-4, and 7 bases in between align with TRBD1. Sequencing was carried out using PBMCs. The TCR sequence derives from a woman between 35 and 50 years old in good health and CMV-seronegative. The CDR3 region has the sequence CAWSRQGGEKLFF. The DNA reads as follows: TGTGCCTGGAGTAGACAGGGCGGTGAAAAACTGTTTTTT.